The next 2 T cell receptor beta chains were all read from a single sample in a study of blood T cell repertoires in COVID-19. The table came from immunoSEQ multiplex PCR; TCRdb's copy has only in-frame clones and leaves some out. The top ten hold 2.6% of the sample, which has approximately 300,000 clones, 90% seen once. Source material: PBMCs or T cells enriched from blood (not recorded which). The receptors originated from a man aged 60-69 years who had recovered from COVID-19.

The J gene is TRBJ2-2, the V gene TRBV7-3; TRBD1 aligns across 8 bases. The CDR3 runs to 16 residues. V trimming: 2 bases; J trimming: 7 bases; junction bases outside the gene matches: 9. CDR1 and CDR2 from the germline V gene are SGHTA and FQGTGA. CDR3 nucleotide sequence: TGTGCCAGCAGCTTACTACAGGGGGAAGCATACGGGGAGCTGTTTTTT. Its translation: CASSLLQGEAYGELFF.

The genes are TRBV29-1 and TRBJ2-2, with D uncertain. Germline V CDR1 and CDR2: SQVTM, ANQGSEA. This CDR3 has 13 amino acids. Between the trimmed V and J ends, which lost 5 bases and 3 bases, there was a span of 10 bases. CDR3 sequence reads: CSVWQAYTGELFF. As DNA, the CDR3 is TGCAGCGTTTGGCAGGCGTACACCGGGGAGCTGTTTTTT.